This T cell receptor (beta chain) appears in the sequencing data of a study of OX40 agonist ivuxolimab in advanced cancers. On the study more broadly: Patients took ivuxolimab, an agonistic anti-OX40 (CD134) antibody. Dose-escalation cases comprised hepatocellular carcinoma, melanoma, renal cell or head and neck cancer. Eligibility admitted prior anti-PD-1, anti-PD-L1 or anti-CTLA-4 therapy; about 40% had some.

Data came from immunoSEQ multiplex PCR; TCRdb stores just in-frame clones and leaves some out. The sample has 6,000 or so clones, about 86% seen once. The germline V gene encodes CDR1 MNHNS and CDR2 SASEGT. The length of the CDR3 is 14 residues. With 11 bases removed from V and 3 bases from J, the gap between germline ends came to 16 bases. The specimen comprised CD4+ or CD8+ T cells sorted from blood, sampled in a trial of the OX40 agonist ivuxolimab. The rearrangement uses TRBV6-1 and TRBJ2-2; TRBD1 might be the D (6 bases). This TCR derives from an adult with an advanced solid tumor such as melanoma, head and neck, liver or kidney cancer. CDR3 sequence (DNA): TGTGCCGGACTTACGGGACATGACACCGGGGAGCTGTTTTTT. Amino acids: CAGLTGHDTGELFF.